These 25 T cell receptor beta chains were sequenced from one sample in a study of T cell responses to AZD1222 COVID-19 vaccine. Clones were read by immunoSEQ multiplex PCR, and TCRdb kept only the in-frame ones, dropping some. The sample has tens of thousands of clones; approximately 83% are singletons. The starting material was peripheral blood, obtained on day 0 of AZD1222 vaccination. Every receptor here comes from an adult in good health.

The J gene is TRBJ2-5, the V gene TRBV12-2; TRBD2, as called in the table, went unchecked against the DNA. TRBV12-2 is a recognized pseudogene. This CDR3 comprises 16 residues. The DNA of the CDR3 is TGTGCAAGTTATTGGAGCGGGGGGACTAGGGAAGAGACCCAGTACTTC. It is translated as CASYWSGGTREETQYF.

In DNA, the CDR3 is TGTGCCAGCAGTTACGACAGACCCTCTGGAAACACCATATATTTT. It encodes CASSYDRPSGNTIYF. The V call is TRBV6-5, the J call TRBJ1-3; D might be TRBD1 (5 bases). V was shortened by 2 bases and J by 0 bases, with 8 bases between the two germline ends. This CDR3 is built from 15 residues. CDR1 is MNHEY and CDR2 is SVGAGI in the germline V gene.

The rearrangement joins TRBV30 to TRBJ1-4, with D unresolved. Deletions cut 0 bases from V and 4 bases from J, with 12 bases between. Germline lookup yields CDR1 GTSNPN and CDR2 SVGIG (reference sequence). The CDR3 is made up of 15 amino acids. CDR3 DNA: TGTGCCTGGAGTGTGAGTGTGATCGTTAATGAAAAACTGTTTTTT. This gives the protein CAWSVSVIVNEKLFF.

The chain couples TRBV2 to TRBJ1-2, with D perhaps matching TRBD1 (5 bases). Germline CDR1 SNHLY, CDR2 FYNNEI. CDR3 length equals 11 residues. Trimming left V 2 bases short and J 10 bases short, with 8 bases between. CDR3 sequence: CASSEWGFYTF. For the CDR3, the DNA is TGTGCCAGCAGTGAATGGGGGTTCTACACCTTC.

The genes are TRBV30 and TRBJ1-3; 10 nucleotides match TRBD1. Looked up from germline, CDR1 is GTSNPN and CDR2 is SVGIG (reference sequence). This CDR3 has 15 residues. J gave up 3 bases and V 5 bases, and 7 bases lay outside the gene matches. Here the CDR3 DNA reads TGTGCCTGGGAACCGGGACAGGGGATTGGAAACACCATATATTTT. It is translated as CAWEPGQGIGNTIYF.

The J gene is TRBJ1-6, the V gene TRBV18; D perhaps matches TRBD1 (5 bases). Germline CDR1 KGHSH, CDR2 LQKENI. The CDR3 has 16 amino acids. Trimming pared 3 bases from V and 8 bases from J, leaving 17 bases between. The chain's CDR3 is CASSPKETDSYSPLHF. CDR3 DNA: TGTGCCAGCTCACCGAAAGAAACCGACAGCTATTCACCCCTCCACTTT.

The gene calls are TRBV4-1 and TRBJ1-5; TRBD1 might be the D (6 bases). From germline, CDR1 is MGHRA and CDR2 YSYEKL. This CDR3 has 16 amino acids. V lost 0 bases to trimming and J lost 1 base, with 10 bases between them. The CDR3 nucleotides are TGCGCCAGCAGCCAAGATTTTACAGGGAGCAATCAGCCCCAGCATTTT. Encoded protein: CASSQDFTGSNQPQHF.

This chain joins TRBV2 and TRBJ2-7, with 10 bases aligning to TRBD2. Germline V gene sequence: CDR1 SNHLY, CDR2 FYNNEI. CDR3 length equals 14 residues. J gave up 4 bases and V 8 bases, and 8 bases lay outside the gene matches. In DNA, the CDR3 is TGTGCCAGCCTCCCAGCGGGGGGGTCGTACGAGCAGTACTTC. Translation: CASLPAGGSYEQYF.

The J gene is TRBJ1-6, the V gene TRBV28; 7 bases are a match to TRBD1. The CDR3 runs 16 residues. Trimming at V came to 3 bases and at J to 7 bases, leaving 9 bases not matched to a gene. The germline V gene has CDR1 MDHEN and CDR2 SYDVKM. CDR3 DNA: TGTGCCAGCAGTTTTCCTACAGGGGTGAGGAATTCACCCCTCCACTTT. Translated: CASSFPTGVRNSPLHF. Full variable domain (rest looked up from reference TRBV28 and TRBJ1-6): DVKVTQSSRYLVKRTGEKVFLECVQDMDHENMFWYRQDPGLGLRLIYFSYDVKMKEKGDIPEGYSVSREKKERFSLILESASTNQTSMYLCASSFPTGVRNSPLHFGNGTRLTVT.

This rearrangement joins TRBV5-1 to TRBJ1-2; D may be TRBD1 (5 bases). The CDR3 is made up of 14 amino acids. In germline, CDR1 is SGHRS, CDR2 YFSETQ. V lost 0 bases, J lost 7 bases, and 13 bases lay in between. The CDR3 reads CASSLDGHAGGYTF. The CDR3 nucleotides are TGCGCCAGCAGCTTGGATGGACATGCGGGTGGCTACACCTTC.

The V gene is TRBV11-2, the J gene TRBJ2-1, with TRBD2 identical over 8 bases. The CDR3 is 16 amino acids. V lost 5 bases, J lost 6 bases, and 12 bases stayed unmatched. The germline gives CDR1 SGHAT, CDR2 FQNNGV. DNA for the CDR3: TGTGCCAGCAGCCCTAGGGGCGGGGGGCGGACCAATGAGCAGTTCTTC. Encoded protein: CASSPRGGGRTNEQFF. The entire variable domain, with the rest obtained from reference TRBV11-2 and TRBJ2-1, is as follows: EAGVAQSPRYKIIEKRQSVAFWCNPISGHATLYWYQQILGQGPKLLIQFQNNGVVDDSQLPKDRFSAERLKGVDSTLKIQPAKLEDSAVYLCASSPRGGGRTNEQFFGPGTRLTVL.

This clone appeared once. The chain's CDR3 is CASSREANLNTEAFF. CDR3 DNA: TGTGCCAGCTCACGGGAGGCGAATTTGAACACTGAAGCTTTCTTT. The V gene is TRBV18, the J gene TRBJ1-1, with D unclear. In germline, CDR1 is KGHSH, CDR2 LQKENI. This CDR3 region has 15 residues. V was cut by 4 bases and J by 0 bases, with 12 bases left in between.

This clone appeared a few times. This chain links TRBV7-3 with TRBJ2-3; 9 bases map to TRBD2. The CDR3 extends over 15 amino acids. The V gene's germline CDR1 is SGHTA and CDR2 FQGTGA. J lost 5 bases, V lost 5 bases, and 8 bases had no gene match. CDR3 residues: CASSPRGGAIDTQYF. CDR3 DNA: TGTGCCAGCAGCCCACGCGGGGGGGCCATAGATACGCAGTATTTT.

V is TRBV10-3 and J is TRBJ2-2; a weak D match, TRBD2 (7 bases). CDR1 and CDR2 from the germline V gene are ENHRY and SYGVKD. Trimming cost V 0 bases and J 0 bases, with 8 bases left between them. This CDR3 contains 16 residues. CDR3 region: CAISESGGANTGELFF. The CDR3 nucleotides read TGTGCCATCAGTGAGTCAGGGGGGGCGAACACCGGGGAGCTGTTTTTT.

There are a few counts of this clone. This chain joins TRBV12-3 or TRBV12-4 and TRBJ2-7; D remains ambiguous. Deletions cut 3 bases from V and 5 bases from J, with 11 bases between. CDR3 length: 13 residues. For the CDR3, the DNA is TGTGCCAGCAGTTTGCTATTAGTCCACGAGCAGTACTTC. Amino acids: CASSLLLVHEQYF.

The gene calls are TRBV5-1 and TRBJ2-3; a possible D gene is TRBD1 (5 bases). Germline V lookup: CDR1 SGHRS, CDR2 YFSETQ. The CDR3 has 15 residues. The ends were cut back, 2 bases at V and 2 bases at J, with 12 bases in the middle. The CDR3 spells CASSFGRAFTDTQYF. Written as DNA, the CDR3 is TGCGCCAGCAGCTTCGGCAGGGCGTTCACAGATACGCAGTATTTT.

This sequence joins TRBV27 and TRBJ2-5; a weak D match, TRBD2 (5 bases). V lost 6 bases and J lost 7, with 15 bases in between. CDR3 size: 13 residues. Germline CDR1 MNHEY, CDR2 SMNVEV (reference sequence). The CDR3 DNA follows: TGTGCCAGCAGCTACTCGCGGGTCGGGACCCAGTACTTC. Protein: CASSYSRVGTQYF.

The rearrangement joins TRBV28 to TRBJ1-5; D remains ambiguous. Trimming took 1 base from V and 4 from J, leaving 8 bases between them. This CDR3 spans 14 amino acids. CDR1 is MDHEN, CDR2 SYDVKM, per germline. The CDR3 nucleotides are TGTGCCAGCAGTTTATTGGCAGCTAATCAGCCCCAGCATTTT. The encoded protein is CASSLLAANQPQHF.

In nucleotides, the CDR3 is TGCGCCAGCAGCTTGACCTCCTACGAGCAGTACTTC. The encoded protein is CASSLTSYEQYF. The chain joins TRBV5-1 to TRBJ2-7, with no clear D. Germline values: CDR1 SGHRS, CDR2 YFSETQ. The CDR3 is made up of 12 amino acids. V lost 1 base to trimming and J lost 0 bases, with 2 bases between them.

The V call is TRBV6-5, the J call TRBJ1-4; perhaps TRBD1 as D (6 bases). Trimming shortened V by 8 bases and J by 7 bases, and 20 bases separated the two germline ends. The length of the CDR3 is 15 residues. CDR1 and CDR2 (germline): MNHEY, SVGAGI. The CDR3 region has the DNA TGTGCCAGCGGAGAAAGGGGGATATCGGGTGAAAAACTGTTTTTT. Its translation: CASGERGISGEKLFF.

The rearrangement uses TRBV24-1 and TRBJ1-1; D is perhaps TRBD1 (6 bases). The CDR3 loop spans 16 amino acids. Trimming removed 2 bases from V and 1 base from J, with 13 bases in between. Germline values: CDR1 KGHDR, CDR2 SFDVKD. The CDR3 sequence: CATSDSTLTGNTEAFF. Written as DNA, the CDR3 is TGTGCCACCAGTGATTCAACCCTGACAGGGAACACTGAAGCTTTCTTT.

CDR3: CASSATGTGQFF. In DNA, the CDR3 is TGTGCCAGCAGCGCGACCGGGACAGGCCAGTTCTTC. The J gene is TRBJ2-1, the V gene TRBV3-1 (or the pseudogene TRBV3-2), with TRBD1 matching over 8 bases. CDR3 length: 12 amino acids. Germline assignment: CDR1 LGHDT and CDR2 YNNKEL (reference sequence). V shed 5 bases and J 13 bases; nucleotides not matched to a gene: 7.

J is TRBJ1-5 and V is TRBV10-1, with 8 bases aligning to TRBD1. Germline V gives CDR1 WNHNN, CDR2 SYGVQD (reference sequence). The trim removed 10 bases at V and 3 bases at J, leaving 5 bases unmatched. The CDR3 runs 13 residues. The DNA for the CDR3 is TGCGCCATACAGGGGGATGTCAATCAGCCCCAGCATTTT. It specifies CAIQGDVNQPQHF.

The chain carries TRBV14 and TRBJ1-3; 10 positions agree with TRBD1. Germline V gene data show CDR1 as SGHDN and CDR2 as FVKESK. Trimming took 4 bases from V and 8 from J; bases not matched to a gene: 8. There are 15 residues in the CDR3. The CDR3 nucleotides read TGTGCCAGCAGCCCGGACAGGGGGAACCTGGACACCATATATTTT. Its translation is CASSPDRGNLDTIYF.

The chain carries TRBV6-5 and TRBJ1-5; maybe TRBD1 (5 bases). CDR3 length: 14 amino acids. The germline V gene has CDR1 MNHEY and CDR2 SVGAGI. The ends were cut back, 5 bases at V and 0 bases at J, with 8 bases in the middle. This chain's CDR3 is CASSLQVSNQPQHF. The CDR3 nucleotides are TGTGCCAGCAGTCTACAGGTTAGCAATCAGCCCCAGCATTTT.